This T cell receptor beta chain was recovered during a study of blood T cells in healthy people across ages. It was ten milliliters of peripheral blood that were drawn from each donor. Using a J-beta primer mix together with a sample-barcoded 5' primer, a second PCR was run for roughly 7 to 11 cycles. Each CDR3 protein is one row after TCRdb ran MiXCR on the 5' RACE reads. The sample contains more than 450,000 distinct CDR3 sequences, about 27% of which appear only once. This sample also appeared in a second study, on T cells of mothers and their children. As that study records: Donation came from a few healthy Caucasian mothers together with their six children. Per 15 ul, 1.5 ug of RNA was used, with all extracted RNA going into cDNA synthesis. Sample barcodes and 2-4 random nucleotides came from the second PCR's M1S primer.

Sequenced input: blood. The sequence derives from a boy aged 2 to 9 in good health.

CDR3 amino acids: CASSLTGGERGTEAFF. In nucleotides, the CDR3 is TGCGCCAGCAGCTTAACAGGGGGCGAAAGGGGCACTGAAGCTTTCTTT. V is TRBV5-1 and J is TRBJ1-1; 9 bases fit TRBD1. Per germline, CDR1 SGHRS and CDR2 YFSETQ. Germline trimming cut 2 bases from V and 4 bases from J; bases unmatched to any gene: 9. This CDR3 has 16 residues.